This TCR beta chain was sequenced during a study of blood T cell repertoires in COVID-19 (dated by TCRdb to the early 2020s). With regard to the full study: Samples from collaborators originated in the United States, Italy and Spain and spanned both the acute and convalescent phases of COVID-19. The material from the prospective study consisted of cDNA or gDNA derived from T cells, B-cell-depleted T cells, or PBMCs. Subjects who had been exposed to COVID-19, were actively infected with it, or had recovered from it provided the deeply sampled blood TCRbeta repertoires that made up the dataset. The repertoires were released in a freely available public database intended as a resource for research on the immune response to SARS-CoV-2. Samples came from the ongoing ImmuneRACE study (first 160 participants) plus 1,254 subjects from 6 global collaborators. Sample metadata almost always included a de-identified subject ID, COVID-19 status, age in years and sex. Where available, HLA class I and class II types were obtained from metadata supplied by the sample provider rather than from assay-based typing.

Whole blood was collected in K2EDTA tubes by collaborating institutions according to the institutions' own protocols. For TCRbeta analysis, collaborators shipped samples as frozen whole blood, isolated PBMCs, or DNA extracted from either of those sample types. TCRbeta CDR3 regions were amplified from genomic DNA by means of the immunoSEQ Assay, a bias-controlled multiplex PCR. In the paper's pipeline: The number of nucleated cells in each sample was estimated by amplification of reference gene primers within the assay. To quantify the absolute abundance of each unique TCRbeta CDR3 rearrangement, sequence reads were collapsed and filtered. For each sample, productive Simpson clonality was calculated as the square root of Simpson's diversity index over productive rearrangements. TCRdb re-hosts the immuneACCESS table, in-frame sequences only. Its copies lack some clones; in the studies checked, an unresolved V gene accounts for under half of them, and the cause for the rest is not known. Clonal size and the V and J genes are those of that table, whereas D and trimming came from the DNA. A total of more than 25,000 clones appear in this sample, over 75% of them only once. Together, the top ten hold less than 65% of the sample.

The full study reports these points: The quantity of clinical and demographic metadata differed by source and by participant and was supplied without curation.

Remarks on this clone: Its target antigen remains unknown. Nothing much larger sits one base from this clone, and base qualities are not available.

The CDR3 runs 12 residues from the cysteine to the phenylalanine. Of the read, only the CDR3 DNA is kept; its 36 bases are in frame from base 1. V gives up 4 bases and J gives up 6 bases, and the segment between their germline ends measures 11 bases. The germline V gene (reference sequence) yields SGHNT for CDR1 and YYREEE for CDR2. Sequencing input: peripheral blood. The chain employs TRBV5-4 and TRBJ2-7, with TRBD1 tentatively as D gene (6 bases match). This receptor was identified in a man over 45 with active or convalescent COVID-19. The nucleotide sequence is TGTGCCAGCAGCCCACCCAGGGGCGAGCAGTACTTC. The encoded protein is CASSPPRGEQYF.